The T cell receptor (beta chain) under discussion was sequenced for a study of blood T cell repertoires in COVID-19. On the study more broadly: Sites in the United States, Italy and Spain provided acute and convalescent COVID-19 samples. PBMCs, B-cell-depleted T cells, or T cells provided the cDNA or gDNA that made up the material.

Each participant's cohort was designated according to participant-reported clinical history. Germline V lookup: CDR1 LGHNA, CDR2 YNFKEQ. Trimming removed 0 bases from V and 1 base from J, with 9 bases in between. The CDR3 totals 15 residues. Original processing notes: From reference gene primer amplification, estimates of nucleated cell counts were derived. Clones were sequenced by immunoSEQ multiplex PCR, and TCRdb holds only the in-frame ones, with some missing. The DNA was the basis for D and trimming; V, J and clone size are from that table. The table records a few hundred thousand clones, roughly 80% of them present only once.

V gene TRBV4-2 combines with J gene TRBJ2-5, with unresolved D. Input material: PBMCs or T cells enriched from blood (not recorded which). The receptor was derived from a man aged 30 to 45 with acute COVID-19. Here the CDR3 reads CASSQEIQTQETQYF. CDR3 sequence (DNA): TGTGCCAGCAGCCAAGAAATACAGACCCAAGAGACCCAGTACTTC.